This T cell receptor (beta chain) comes out of a study of post-analysis software for immune sequencing data. Study information: The study covered relapsing-remitting, secondary progressive and progressive-relapsing courses of multiple sclerosis.

Included in the TCR beta cDNA libraries were unique molecular identifiers. TCRdb re-called the PCR reads through MiXCR, storing one row per CDR3 protein. The sample contains 450,000 to 650,000 distinct CDR3 sequences, 44% of which appear only once. Concerning this clonotype: One end of the junction varies from germline; a read error may be responsible.

The sample consisted of blood. The receptor was derived from a girl aged 5-17 years with multiple sclerosis.

The CDR3 here is CASSLMGGLLYNEQFF. The CDR3 nucleotides are TGTGCCAGTAGCTTAATGGGGGGGCTGTTGTACAATGAGCAGTTCTTC. The rearrangement joins TRBV7-3 to TRBJ2-1; possibly TRBD2 for D (7 bases). Germline V CDR1 and CDR2: SGHTA, FQGTGA. CDR3 length equals 16 residues.